Below are 7 T cell receptor beta chains sequenced from a single sample in a study of T-cell reconstitution after alpha-beta-depleted transplantation in children. Preparation of the TCRbeta library used unique molecular identifiers. One entry per CDR3 protein, called by TCRdb with MiXCR from the PCR reads. The sample contains more than 200,000 distinct CDR3 sequences, roughly a quarter of which appear only once. The sequencing used PBMCs, mostly from graft donor cells, collected 360 days after TCRalphabeta/CD19-depleted stem cell transplant. The receptors were gathered from a female patient aged 2-9 years who had a stem cell transplant for congenital amegakaryocytic thrombocytopenia, so the T cells may come from the graft donor.

CDR3 sequence reads: CASRGGPYGYTF. CDR3 coding DNA: TGTGCCAGCAGGGGCGGTCCCTATGGCTACACCTTC. The J gene is TRBJ1-2, the V gene TRBV6-6, with D unclear. CDR3 length: 12 residues. The V and J ends lost 6 bases and 4 bases respectively, with 9 bases between them. Germline V gives CDR1 MNHNY, CDR2 SVGAGI (reference sequence).

J is TRBJ2-4 and V is TRBV18, with D hard to call. Per germline, CDR1 KGHSH and CDR2 LQKENI. V gave up 6 bases and J gave up 0 bases, with 15 bases separating them. CDR3 length equals 16 residues. The CDR3 protein is CASSLDGVLAKNIQYF. The CDR3 DNA is TGTGCCAGCTCCCTCGACGGAGTTCTAGCCAAAAACATTCAGTACTTC.

As for this clonotype: Mismatch with germline at one junction end may stem from a read error. This chain joins TRBV3-1 and TRBJ1-5; D remains unclear. From germline, CDR1 is LGHDT and CDR2 YNNKEL (reference sequence). The CDR3 covers 15 residues. This CDR3 is CATSQGGSENQPQHF. DNA of the CDR3: TGTGCCACCAGCCAAGGTGGTTCTGAGAATCAGCCCCAGCATTTT.

This clonotype turned up a few times. The junction departs from the called germline gene at one end, perhaps through a read error. The chain carries TRBV3-1 and TRBJ2-1; 11 positions match TRBD2. Germline V gene lookup returns CDR1 LGHDT and CDR2 YNNKEL (reference sequence). The CDR3 length is 12 residues. The CDR3 loop reads CASSSPSGRRLF. CDR3 DNA: TGTGCCAGCAGCTCCCCTAGCGGGAGGCGGCTCTTC.

The chain is built from TRBV12-3 or TRBV12-4 and TRBJ1-4; the match to TRBD1 covers 9 bases. There are 17 residues in the CDR3. The V segment lost 4 bases and the J segment 4 bases; nucleotides outside the gene matches: 10. The CDR3 protein is CASSSGQGPTINEKLFF. In DNA form, the CDR3 reads TGTGCCAGCAGTTCCGGACAGGGGCCGACGATTAATGAAAAACTGTTTTTT.

The gene calls are TRBV20-1 and TRBJ2-3, with no clear D. This CDR3 is built from 14 residues. Germline values: CDR1 DFQATT, CDR2 SNEGSKA (reference sequence). Trimming took off 4 bases at V and 6 bases at J, with 17 bases between the two ends. CDR3 bases: TGCAGTGCTATAAGTGACTCGGCAACGGATACGCAGTATTTT. The encoded protein is CSAISDSATDTQYF.

Only a few counts were recorded for this clonotype. The V call is TRBV10-2, the J call TRBJ2-7; possible D gene TRBD2, 6 bases. This CDR3 spans 15 amino acids. The germline V gene encodes CDR1 WSHSY and CDR2 SAAADI. Trimming took off 5 bases at V and 0 bases at J, with 14 bases between the two ends. The CDR3 bases are TGCGCCAGCAGTCGGGGGTCAGGGAGCTCCTACGAGCAGTACTTC. As protein: CASSRGSGSSYEQYF.